This entry is about one T cell receptor (beta chain). TCRdb's table, derived via immunoSEQ multiplex PCR, lists solely in-frame clones and lacks some. The table includes around 130,000 clones, roughly four fifths detected once. The data are from a study of blood T cell repertoires in COVID-19. Across the whole study: Acute-phase and convalescent COVID-19 samples originated in the United States, Italy and Spain. PBMCs, B-cell-depleted T cells, or T cells were the source of the cDNA or gDNA that made up the material.

The germline CDR1 and CDR2 sequences are KGHSH and LQKENI. CDR3 length: 16 residues. V shed 3 bases and J 2 bases; nucleotides not matched to a gene: 4. The chain joins TRBV18 to TRBJ2-2, with 9 bases that match TRBD1. What was sequenced was peripheral blood. This receptor was taken from a human donor in a cohort sampled during active COVID-19. CDR3 bases: TGTGCCAGCTCACCTGGGGGACAGGGAAACACCGGGGAGCTGTTTTTT. Encoded protein: CASSPGGQGNTGELFF.